These 4 T cell receptor beta chains were all obtained from the same sample, sequenced in a study of cytomegalovirus exposure and HLA in healthy donors. Primers included in the PCR were 60 Vbeta and 13 Jbeta primers. Method: immunoSEQ multiplex PCR; TCRdb's copy keeps in-frame clones and lacks some. In the table there are about 150,000 clones, roughly 80% of which are singletons. The source material was PBMCs. These receptors were obtained from a man aged 40-49 years in good health and CMV-seropositive.

The V gene is TRBV19, the J gene TRBJ2-5, with 8 positions matching TRBD1. The length of the CDR3 is 15 residues. Trimming at V came to 5 bases and at J to 2 bases, leaving 7 bases not matched to a gene. The V gene's germline CDR1 is LNHDA and CDR2 SQIVND (reference sequence). CDR3 protein: CASSDWGQAQETQYF. CDR3 nucleotides: TGTGCCAGTAGTGATTGGGGACAGGCTCAAGAGACCCAGTACTTC.

This clone was detected a few times. The V and J genes are TRBV7-9 and TRBJ1-2; 10 nucleotides line up with TRBD1. CDR1 and CDR2 from the germline V gene are SEHNR and FQNEAQ (reference sequence). Trimming took 5 bases from V and 2 from J; bases not matched to a gene: 2. The CDR3 spans 14 residues. The CDR3 protein is CASSQGQGNYGYTF. The CDR3 nucleotides are TGTGCCAGCAGCCAGGGACAGGGGAACTATGGCTACACCTTC.

The rearrangement links TRBV4-2 to TRBJ2-4; D may be TRBD1 (6 bases). The V end lost 3 bases, the J end lost 0 bases, and 18 bases lay between the germline ends. The CDR3 length is 18 residues. The V gene's germline CDR1 is LGHNA and CDR2 YNFKEQ. The CDR3 DNA is TGTGCCAGCAGCCAGGGCGGAACCCAGGGGCTAGCCAAAAACATTCAGTACTTC. It codes for CASSQGGTQGLAKNIQYF.

V gene TRBV10-2 combines with J gene TRBJ2-5; D is possibly TRBD2 (5 bases). Trimming stripped 2 bases from V and 1 base from J, with 14 bases between. Germline lookup yields CDR1 WSHSY and CDR2 SAAADI. The CDR3 consists of 16 residues. The CDR3 is CASSEPLTDSQETQYF. CDR3 nucleotide sequence: TGCGCCAGCAGTGAGCCATTGACGGACTCCCAAGAGACCCAGTACTTC.